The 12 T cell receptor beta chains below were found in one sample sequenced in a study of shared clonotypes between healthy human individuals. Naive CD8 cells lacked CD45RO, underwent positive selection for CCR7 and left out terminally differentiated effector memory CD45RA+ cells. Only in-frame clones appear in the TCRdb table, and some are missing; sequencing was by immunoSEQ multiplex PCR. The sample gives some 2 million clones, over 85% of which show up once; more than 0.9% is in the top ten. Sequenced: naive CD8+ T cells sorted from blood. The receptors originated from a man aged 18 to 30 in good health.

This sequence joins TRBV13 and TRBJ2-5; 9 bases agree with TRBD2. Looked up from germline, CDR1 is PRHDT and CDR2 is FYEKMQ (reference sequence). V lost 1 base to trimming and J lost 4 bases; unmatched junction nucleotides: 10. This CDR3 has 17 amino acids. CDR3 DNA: TGTGCCAGCAGCTTAGAGTCGGCGGGGGGGCCGGGAGAGACCCAGTACTTC. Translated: CASSLESAGGPGETQYF. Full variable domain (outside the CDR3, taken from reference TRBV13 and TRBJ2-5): AAGVIQSPRHLIKEKRETATLKCYPIPRHDTVYWYQQGPGQDPQFLISFYEKMQSDKGSIPDRFSAQQFSDYHSELNMSSLELGDSALYFCASSLESAGGPGETQYFGPGTRLLVL.

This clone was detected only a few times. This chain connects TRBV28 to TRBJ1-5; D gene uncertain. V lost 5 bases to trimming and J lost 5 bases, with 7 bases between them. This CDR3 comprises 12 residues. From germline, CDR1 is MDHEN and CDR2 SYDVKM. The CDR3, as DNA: TGTGCCAGCAGTCCACTTTATCAGCCCCAGCATTTT. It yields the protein CASSPLYQPQHF.

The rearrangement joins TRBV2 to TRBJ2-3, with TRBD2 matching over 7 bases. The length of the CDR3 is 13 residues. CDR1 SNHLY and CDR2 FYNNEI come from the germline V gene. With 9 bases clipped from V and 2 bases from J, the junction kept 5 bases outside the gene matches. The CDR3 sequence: CASRDYNTDTQYF. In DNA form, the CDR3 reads TGTGCCAGTCGGGACTATAACACAGATACGCAGTATTTT.

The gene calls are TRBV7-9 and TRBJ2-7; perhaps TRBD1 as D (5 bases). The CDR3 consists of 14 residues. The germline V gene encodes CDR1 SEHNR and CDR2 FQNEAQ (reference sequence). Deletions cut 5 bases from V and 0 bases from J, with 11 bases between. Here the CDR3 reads CASSRPDNSYEQYF. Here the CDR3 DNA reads TGTGCCAGCAGCCGTCCGGACAACTCCTACGAGCAGTACTTC.

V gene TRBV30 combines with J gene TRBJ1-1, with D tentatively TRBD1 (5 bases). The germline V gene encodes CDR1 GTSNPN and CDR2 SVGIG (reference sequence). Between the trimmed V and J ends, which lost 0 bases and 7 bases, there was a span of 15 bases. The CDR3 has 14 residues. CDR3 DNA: TGTGCCTGGAGTGTACCGGAGGGGCTCGGTGAAGCTTTCTTT. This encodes CAWSVPEGLGEAFF.

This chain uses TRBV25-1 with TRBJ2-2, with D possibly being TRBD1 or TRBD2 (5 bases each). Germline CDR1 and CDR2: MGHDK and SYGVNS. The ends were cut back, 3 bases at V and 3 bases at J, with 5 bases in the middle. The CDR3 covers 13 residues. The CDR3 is CASSEGDTGELFF. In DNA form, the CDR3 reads TGTGCCAGCAGTGAGGGGGACACCGGGGAGCTGTTTTTT.

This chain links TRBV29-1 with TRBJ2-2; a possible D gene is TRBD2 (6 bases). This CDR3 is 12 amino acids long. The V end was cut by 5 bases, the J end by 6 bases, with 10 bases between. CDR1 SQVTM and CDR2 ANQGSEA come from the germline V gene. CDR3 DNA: TGCAGCGTTACGGGGGAAGCCGGGGAGCTGTTTTTT. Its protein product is CSVTGEAGELFF.

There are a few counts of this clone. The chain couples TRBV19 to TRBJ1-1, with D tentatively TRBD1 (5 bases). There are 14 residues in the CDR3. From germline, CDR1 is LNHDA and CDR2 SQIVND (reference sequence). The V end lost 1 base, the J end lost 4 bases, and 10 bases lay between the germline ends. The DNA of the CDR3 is TGTGCCAGTAGTATAGTAGTGGGGGGCACTGAAGCTTTCTTT. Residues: CASSIVVGGTEAFF.

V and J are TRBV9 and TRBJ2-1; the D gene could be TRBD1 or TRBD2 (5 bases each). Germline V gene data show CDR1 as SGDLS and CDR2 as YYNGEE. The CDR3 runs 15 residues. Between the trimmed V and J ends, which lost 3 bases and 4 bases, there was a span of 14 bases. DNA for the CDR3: TGTGCCAGCAGCGGATCGGGGACCTTATACAATGAGCAGTTCTTC. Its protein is CASSGSGTLYNEQFF.

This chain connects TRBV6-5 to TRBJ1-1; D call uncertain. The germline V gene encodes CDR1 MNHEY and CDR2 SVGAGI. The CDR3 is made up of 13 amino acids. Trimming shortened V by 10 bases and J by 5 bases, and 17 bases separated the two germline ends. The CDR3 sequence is CATEAGYNTEAFF. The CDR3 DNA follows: TGTGCCACAGAGGCCGGATACAATACTGAAGCTTTCTTT.

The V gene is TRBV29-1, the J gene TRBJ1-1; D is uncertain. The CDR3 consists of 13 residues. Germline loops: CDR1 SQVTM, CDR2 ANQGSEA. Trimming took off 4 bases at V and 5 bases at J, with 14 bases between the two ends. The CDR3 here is CSVGLRPETEAFF. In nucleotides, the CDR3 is TGCAGCGTTGGCCTTCGCCCCGAGACTGAAGCTTTCTTT.

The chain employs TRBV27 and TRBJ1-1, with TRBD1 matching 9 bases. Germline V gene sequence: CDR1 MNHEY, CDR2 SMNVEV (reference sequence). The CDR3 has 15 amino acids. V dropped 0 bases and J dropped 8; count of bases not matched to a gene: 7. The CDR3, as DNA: TGTGCCAGCAGTTTATCGATTACAGGGGGCGGCGAAGCTTTCTTT. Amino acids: CASSLSITGGGEAFF.